This T cell receptor beta chain derives from a study of blood T cell repertoires in COVID-19. Sequencing used immunoSEQ multiplex PCR; TCRdb keeps in-frame clones, though not all of them. The repertoire holds some 200,000 clones, with almost 90% as singletons. Germline assignment: CDR1 MNHEY and CDR2 SMNVEV (reference sequence). The CDR3 is made up of 13 amino acids. The V end was cut by 7 bases, the J end by 6 bases, with 14 bases between. The material sequenced was peripheral blood. The V and J genes are TRBV27 and TRBJ2-3; D is possibly TRBD2 (6 bases). The source of this sequence is a man aged 18-30 years with active or convalescent COVID-19. The CDR3 loop is CASKGLPSDTQYF. The DNA of the CDR3 is TGTGCCAGCAAGGGACTCCCATCGGATACGCAGTATTTT.